This TCR beta chain was captured in a study of shared clonotypes between healthy human individuals. At the level of the study: Per donor, CD8 memory used one plate, CD8 naive used two, CD4 memory used three and CD4 naive used three. Findings and caveats of the study: A handful of donors showed sharing of 4.5% to 6% of naive CD4 clonotypes. Only blood underwent sampling, and tissue repertoires likely differ.

Cells designated naive CD8 were CD45RO-negative and were positively selected for CCR7, with terminally differentiated effector memory CD45RA+ cells excluded. V was shortened by 11 bases and J by 1 base, with 9 bases between the two germline ends. The V gene's germline CDR1 is MDHEN and CDR2 SYDVKM. The CDR3 contains 12 residues. Regarding this clone: What it recognizes is unknown. Within the sample, other DNA sequences also encode this same CDR3.

TCRdb's copy holds only in-frame clones and misses some; the assay was immunoSEQ multiplex PCR. Of more than 500,000 clones listed, 85% to 95% were seen once; the top ten hold approximately 0.11%. Sequences were obtained from naive CD8+ T cells sorted from blood. The chain employs TRBV28 and TRBJ2-1; D unresolved. This TCR came from a woman between 25 and 40 years old in good health. CDR3 nucleotide sequence: TGTGCCTCTGGTAGTTCCTACAATGAGCAGTTCTTC. Amino acids: CASGSSYNEQFF.